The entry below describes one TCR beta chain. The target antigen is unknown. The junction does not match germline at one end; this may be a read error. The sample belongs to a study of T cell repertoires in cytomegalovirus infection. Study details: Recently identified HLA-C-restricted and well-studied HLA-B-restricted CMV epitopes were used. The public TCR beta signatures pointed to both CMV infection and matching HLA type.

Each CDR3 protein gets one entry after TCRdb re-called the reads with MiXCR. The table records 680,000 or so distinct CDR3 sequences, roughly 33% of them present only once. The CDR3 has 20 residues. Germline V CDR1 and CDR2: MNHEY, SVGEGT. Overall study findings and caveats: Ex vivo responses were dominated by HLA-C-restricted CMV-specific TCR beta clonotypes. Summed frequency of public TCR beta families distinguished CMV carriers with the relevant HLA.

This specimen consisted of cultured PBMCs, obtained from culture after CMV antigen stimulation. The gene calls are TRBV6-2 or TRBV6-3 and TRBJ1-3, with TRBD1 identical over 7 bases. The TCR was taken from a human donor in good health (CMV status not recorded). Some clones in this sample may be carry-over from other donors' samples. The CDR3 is CATSTESIGGGTDSGNTIYF. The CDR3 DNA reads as TGTGCCACCAGTACTGAGTCGATCGGCGGGGGGACAGACTCTGGAAACACCATATATTTT.